A single sample is the source of the 15 T cell receptor beta chains below, sequenced in a study of shared clonotypes between healthy human individuals. Profiled with immunoSEQ multiplex PCR; TCRdb holds only in-frame clones, not every one. Here the sample spans about 2 million clones, about 95% being singletons. In the naive CD8 group, cells lacked CD45RO and were positively selected for CCR7, so terminally differentiated effector memory CD45RA+ cells were left out. The specimen sequenced was naive CD8+ T cells sorted from blood. The receptors come from a man younger than 35 in good health.

This clone has a single count. At one end, the junction sequence differs from germline, possibly due to a read error. This chain connects TRBV7-2 to TRBJ2-1; 9 nucleotides line up with TRBD2. This CDR3 is built from 12 residues. The V gene's germline CDR1 is SGHTA and CDR2 FQGNSA. CDR3 in amino acids: CCSGSTGNEQFF. CDR3 in DNA: TGCTGTAGCGGGAGTACCGGCAATGAGCAGTTCTTC. The full variable domain, its missing parts supplied by reference TRBV7-2 and TRBJ2-1, is GAGVSQSPSNKVTEKGKDVELRCDPISGHTALYWYRQSLGQGLEFLIYFQGNSAPDKSGLPSDRFSAERTGGSVSTLTIQRTQQEDSAVYLCCSGSTGNEQFFGPGTRLTVL.

The CDR3 region has the DNA TGCGCCAGCAGCCAAGATTATACGGGAGTAGATACGCAGTATTTT. It encodes CASSQDYTGVDTQYF. V is TRBV4-3 and J is TRBJ2-3, with TRBD2 as a possible D gene (6 bases). The V end lost 0 bases, the J end lost 5 bases, and 12 bases lay between the germline ends. The CDR3 sequence is 15 residues long. Germline V gene data show CDR1 as LGHNA and CDR2 as YSLEER.

The chain couples TRBV9 to TRBJ1-1, with D perhaps matching TRBD1 (5 bases). Between the trimmed V and J ends, which lost 3 bases and 2 bases, there was a span of 17 bases. Per the germline V gene, CDR1 is SGDLS and CDR2 is YYNGEE. This CDR3 has 16 amino acids. The chain's CDR3 is CASSASVRDSNTEAFF. CDR3 in DNA: TGTGCCAGCAGCGCCTCAGTACGGGACTCCAACACTGAAGCTTTCTTT. The variable domain in full, completed from reference TRBV9 and TRBJ1-1, reads DSGVTQTPKHLITATGQRVTLRCSPRSGDLSVYWYQQSLDQGLQFLIQYYNGEERAKGNILERFSAQQFPDLHSELNLSSLELGDSALYFCASSASVRDSNTEAFFGQGTRLTVV.

The V and J genes are TRBV27 and TRBJ2-3; D gene uncertain. The CDR3 has 16 residues. Germline V lookup: CDR1 MNHEY, CDR2 SMNVEV (reference sequence). V lost 2 bases to trimming and J lost 4 bases, with 16 bases between them. DNA of the CDR3: TGTGCCAGCAGTTTAGTTGGAGTCCAGCACCCAGATACGCAGTATTTT. Translating gives CASSLVGVQHPDTQYF.

The chain couples TRBV5-1 to TRBJ2-5; D may be TRBD1 or TRBD2 (5 bases each). V was trimmed by 2 bases and J by 2 bases, leaving 13 bases between them. Germline V gene sequence: CDR1 SGHRS, CDR2 YFSETQ. The CDR3 covers 15 residues. The chain's CDR3 is CASSLRPGPQETQYF. CDR3 sequence (DNA): TGCGCCAGCAGCTTACGACCGGGACCGCAAGAGACCCAGTACTTC.

This clone is a singleton in its sample. The rearrangement uses TRBV28 and TRBJ1-2, with a possible D match to TRBD1 (5 bases). Germline V gives CDR1 MDHEN, CDR2 SYDVKM. V dropped 7 bases and J dropped 6 bases, with 15 bases sitting between them. This CDR3 comprises 13 residues. The CDR3 nucleotides read TGTGCCAGCACCGAATGGGGGGAAAATGGCTACACCTTC. Translating gives CASTEWGENGYTF.

This clone was picked up one time. This rearrangement joins TRBV13 to TRBJ2-7; D possibly matches TRBD1 or TRBD2 (5 bases each). The CDR3 extends over 13 amino acids. The germline CDR1 and CDR2 sequences are PRHDT and FYEKMQ (reference sequence). V was shortened by 5 bases and J by 2 bases, with 10 bases between the two germline ends. CDR3: CASSTGPTYEQYF. The CDR3 nucleotides read TGTGCCAGCAGCACGGGACCGACCTACGAGCAGTACTTC.

This chain links TRBV6-5 with TRBJ2-7; no reliable D call. This CDR3 contains 11 residues. CDR1 is MNHEY and CDR2 is SVGAGI in the germline V gene. Trimming took 5 bases from V and 5 from J, leaving 7 bases between them. This CDR3 is CASSPGDEQYF. For the CDR3, the DNA is TGTGCCAGCAGTCCAGGTGACGAGCAGTACTTC.

This chain links TRBV11-2 with TRBJ2-5; 7 bases map to TRBD1. The germline CDR1 and CDR2 sequences are SGHAT and FQNNGV. This CDR3 contains 17 residues. V was clipped by 5 bases and J by 0 bases; unmatched bases: 12. DNA for the CDR3: TGTGCCAGCAGCGCCCACAGGGGCCAAGGGTACCAAGAGACCCAGTACTTC. This sequence encodes CASSAHRGQGYQETQYF.

V usage is TRBV29-1 and J usage is TRBJ1-1, with D possibly TRBD1 on 5 matching bases. This CDR3 spans 12 amino acids. Germline assignment: CDR1 SQVTM and CDR2 ANQGSEA. V dropped 5 bases and J dropped 0 bases, with 7 bases sitting between them. This CDR3 reads CSVRGMNTEAFF. In DNA, the CDR3 is TGCAGCGTTAGGGGAATGAACACTGAAGCTTTCTTT.

Worth noting for this clone: Different DNA sequences within this sample yield the same CDR3. The chain couples TRBV27 to TRBJ2-5, with D tentatively TRBD1 (6 bases). Between the trimmed V and J ends, which lost 5 bases and 1 base, there was a span of 11 bases. There are 14 residues in the CDR3. The germline V gene encodes CDR1 MNHEY and CDR2 SMNVEV (reference sequence). This CDR3 reads CASSPTGPQETQYF. CDR3 sequence (DNA): TGTGCCAGCAGTCCTACAGGGCCCCAAGAGACCCAGTACTTC.

The V gene is TRBV7-2, the J gene TRBJ2-7; no firm D call. Germline V gene data show CDR1 as SGHTA and CDR2 as FQGNSA. There are 16 residues in the CDR3. Trimming removed 5 bases at V and 0 bases at J, with 17 bases between. The CDR3, as DNA: TGTGCCAGCAGCCTCGAGCCGTACGGAAGCTCCTACGAGCAGTACTTC. As protein: CASSLEPYGSSYEQYF.

This sequence joins TRBV4-3 and TRBJ2-1; 8 bases match TRBD2. This CDR3 comprises 17 residues. Germline CDR1 is LGHNA and CDR2 is YSLEER. V was pared by 4 bases and J by 0 bases, with 8 bases of the junction left unmatched. CDR3 protein: CASSLDTSGSSYNEQFF. CDR3 sequence (DNA): TGCGCCAGCAGCCTCGATACAAGCGGGAGCTCCTACAATGAGCAGTTCTTC.

The rearrangement uses TRBV11-2 and TRBJ1-4; no clear D gene. Germline assignment: CDR1 SGHAT and CDR2 FQNNGV. Trimming pared 6 bases from V and 8 bases from J, leaving 19 bases between. This CDR3 has 15 amino acids. The CDR3 DNA is TGTGCCAGCAGTTCGTTGGCGGAAATTACAGAAAAACTGTTTTTT. Amino acids: CASSSLAEITEKLFF.

The chain links TRBV6-5 to TRBJ1-1; D is ambiguous. This CDR3 has 13 residues. Trimming removed 6 bases at V and 11 bases at J, with 19 bases between. CDR1 is MNHEY, CDR2 SVGAGI, per germline. The CDR3 DNA reads TGTGCCAGCAGCCTCACAAGTAGTGACGGGGCTTTCTTT. It translates to CASSLTSSDGAFF.